This TCR beta chain derives from a study of vaccination and CD4 T cells after COVID-19 (dated by TCRdb to between 2021 and 2022). About the full investigation: Convalescent patients had a positive SARS-CoV-2 result on nasal swab PCR, and of these patients, several had mild disease and one had severe disease. Post-COVID blood samples were collected from convalescent patients a median of around 96 days after diagnosis, with a range of roughly 35 to 161 days. In around nine COVID-19 convalescent patients and 4 infection-naive healthy vaccine recipients, the spike-specific CD4+ TCR repertoire before mRNA vaccination was compared with the repertoire after mRNA vaccination. The cultures were stimulated with overlapping spike peptide pools from SARS-CoV-2 and from the common cold coronaviruses HCoV-NL63, HCoV-OC43 and HCoV-229E. Post-vaccine blood samples were obtained a median of about 70 days after the second vaccine dose, with a range of 14 to 241 days. In control cultures, a CEFX viral epitope pool was used as positive control, an HIV-1 Nef peptide pool was used as negative control, or no peptide was added. Participants got two doses of the Pfizer-BioNTech BNT162b2 vaccine (n=8) or two doses of the Moderna mRNA-1273 vaccine (n=2). In the convalescent cohort there were six males and four females, among whom were two Hispanic individuals, seven Caucasians, two Asians and one multiracial person.

Libraries were prepared through PCR. At the Johns Hopkins FTIC core, DNA from the cultured CD4+ T cells underwent TCR sequencing with the Oncomine TCR Beta short-read assay. The QIAamp micro DNA kit was used to extract genomic DNA from the cultured CD4+ T cells. The Oncomine TCR Beta libraries from cultured CD4+ T cells were pooled using unique dual indexes and then sequenced on an Illumina iSeq 100. From the authors' description of their analysis: Non-productive sequences were removed, and CDR3s that did not start with C, did not end with F or W, or were shorter than 7 amino acids were discarded. Antigen-specific clonotypes were identified with the MANAFEST web application by comparing peptide-stimulated wells with reference and other culture wells. To be called positive, a clone needed an FDR below 0.05, an odds ratio above 5, and a productive frequency above 0.1% in at least two of three replicate wells. A clonotype counted as cross-reactive if it showed significant expansion both in the SARS-CoV-2 spike wells and in at least one common cold coronavirus spike condition. Levenshtein distances (stringdist) and unrooted phylogenetic trees (ape) in R version 3.6.1 were used to assess CDR3 homology. TCRdb trimmed the raw reads at Q25, called clones with MiXCR and kept productive beta chains. For every CDR3 protein sequence, its rows merge into one entry that carries the most common genes and DNA. These V and J calls rely on TCRdb rather than the paper's analysis. The sample data list about 20,000 distinct CDR3 sequences, and around 28% of these were observed just once. The top ten constitute approximately 17% of the sample.

General conclusions and limits of the study: In convalescent patients, nearly all vaccine-specific clones (304 of 307) were found to be mono-reactive for SARS-CoV-2 spike rather than cross-reactive with common cold coronaviruses. Relatively few convalescent patients were included in the study, and early timepoints after natural infection were not analyzed. Among convalescent patients, a median roughly 90% of the SARS-CoV-2-reactive clones seen after vaccination appeared only after vaccination, which suggests priming specific to the vaccine. Although the median number of SARS-CoV-2-reactive clonotypes went up from fewer than 25 after infection to 35 to 40 after vaccination, the increase was not significant.

The count of this clonotype is one. The target of this receptor is not known. Base-call qualities are not available, and no considerably larger clone is one nucleotide away. A single read counts as weak evidence. The CDR3 runs 15 amino acids, cysteine and phenylalanine included. CDR3 DNA only is kept here, 45 bases in frame from base 1. From V the trimming removes 8 bases and from J it removes 3 bases, while the gene matches leave 14 bases of the junction unaccounted for. Via the germline V gene, CDR1 is SGHRS and CDR2 YFSETQ. The sample's treatment or condition label, in plain terms: approximately nine-day PBMC culture with coronavirus spike peptide pools or control peptides (ViraFEST assay). The ViraFEST assay was used in the study, in which antigen-specific T cells were expanded with peptide pools and expanded clonotypes were subsequently identified by TCR sequencing. Positive SARS-CoV-2 PCR tests in the convalescent patients dated from March to December 2020, before Alpha, Beta and Delta variants emerged in the United States. Each well held around 2 million PBMCs cultured with 9 to 10 ug/ml peptide pools in IMDM containing 5% human AB serum and approximately 10 IU/ml IL-2. Half of the culture medium was replaced with fresh IL-2-containing medium on days 3 and 7. CD4+ T cells were isolated after roughly nine days of culture through negative selection using the EasySep CD4+ T cell isolation kit. PBMCs were separated from whole blood using Ficoll-Paque Plus gradient centrifugation and then either used fresh or cryopreserved at -140C. Culture conditions were generally each tested in triplicate wells.

Sequenced material: cultured CD4+ T cells from blood. The clonotype was recovered from a human donor with COVID-19. Recombination joined TRBV5-1 with TRBJ2-7, and 7 junctional nucleotides match TRBD1. The CDR3 protein: CASSRSGDSIYEQYF. In nucleotide form, the sequence is TGCGCCAGTTCCCGGTCCGGGGACAGCATCTACGAGCAGTACTTC.